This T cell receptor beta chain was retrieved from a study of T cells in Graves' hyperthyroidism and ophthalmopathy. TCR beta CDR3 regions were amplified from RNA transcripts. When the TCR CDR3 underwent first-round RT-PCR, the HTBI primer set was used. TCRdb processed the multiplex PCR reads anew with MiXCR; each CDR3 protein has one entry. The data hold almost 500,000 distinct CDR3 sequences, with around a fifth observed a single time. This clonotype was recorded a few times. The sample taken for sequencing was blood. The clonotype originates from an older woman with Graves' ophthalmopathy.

Written as DNA, the CDR3 is TGTGCCAGCAGATTACGACTACCAGGGGTCAATGAGCAGTTCTTC. It translates to CASRLRLPGVNEQFF. This chain joins TRBV11-2 and TRBJ2-1; tentative D call: TRBD1 (6 bases). Germline V gene sequence: CDR1 SGHAT, CDR2 FQNNGV. Trimming took off 6 bases at V and 6 bases at J, with 18 bases between the two ends. CDR3 size: 15 residues.